This T cell receptor (beta chain) was identified in a study of cytomegalovirus exposure and HLA in healthy donors (dated by TCRdb to 2015 to 2018). For the study in its entirety: In an earlier analysis of under 750 of the donors, 276 Gb of sequence data and approximately 120 million unique TCR beta sequences from roughly 190 million T cells were reported. Roughly 300 gigabases of sequencing data and 70 million to 95 million unique TCR sequences made up an early release that covered approximately 620 HLA-typed donors. The genetic ancestry cluster associated with self-reported Caucasian donors included over 80% of the 398 genotyped donors. The study aimed to test whether signatures of past pathogen exposure could be identified by cataloging public T cell receptors. The study profiled the T cell repertoires of under 700 subjects by immunosequencing and related them to cytomegalovirus serostatus. Along with the approximately 600-subject first cohort, a separate validation cohort of more than 90 different subjects was used. To predict cytomegalovirus infection status, the study combined high-throughput TCR immunosequencing, statistical association of individual TCRs with disease status, and machine learning. In a later analysis, previously published TCR beta repertoires from about 670 donors were re-analyzed and high-resolution HLA genotyping was added so that TCR occurrence patterns could be studied. Rather than drawing on any new phenotypic data, the later analysis identified candidate immune exposures from TCR beta sequences and the way those sequences occurred across donors. To decide whether each TCR beta V gene segment behaved as functional or pseudogenic, an earlier analysis of 587 of the donors relied on high-throughput TCR beta sequencing. Donor age, sex, ethnicity and CMV serostatus were collected together with the repertoire data. A later genetic analysis used genome-wide SNP genotypes for about 65% of the 666 donors, treating that subset as a discovery cohort. All discovery cohort repertoires had been generated on a single sequencing platform. HLA typing included class I and class II loci at four-digit resolution. Typing coverage differed by locus: A, B, C, DRB1 and DQB1 were typed in roughly 620-640 donors, DQA1 in approximately 520, DPA1 in 600 to 610, and DPB1 in about 450. Several DR-DQ haplotypes were handled as single units for association and clustering, since linkage in the cohort was strong. Across about 380 genotyped donors of the cohort, an average of about 220,000 unique TCR beta nucleotide sequences per donor were sequenced, and approximately 17% of those sequences were non-productive.

The protocol used for the library was the immunoSEQ multiplex PCR assay. For the multiplex PCR, a mixture combining 60 forward primers for TCR Vbeta segments and 13 reverse primers for TCR Jbeta segments was used. The CDR3 region of rearranged TCR beta genes was amplified from genomic DNA with a multiplex PCR assay. The Illumina HiSeq System was used to sequence the amplified TCR beta libraries as 87-base-pair reads. The published analysis was carried out like this. A later analysis counted tens of millions of unique TCR beta chains across the 670 or so repertoires, and about 10 million of these chains were shared by at least two donors. A nearest-neighbor algorithm error-corrected the raw reads and collapsed the reads into unique sequences, merging closely related sequences to remove PCR and sequencing errors. To assign V, D and J gene segments, CDR3 sequences were aligned to IMGT reference sequences. For a sequence to be retained, at least a six-nucleotide match to both a V gene segment and a J gene segment was required. A rearrangement was called productive if the CDR3 had no stop codons and remained in frame with V and J, and every other rearrangement was called non-productive. Following IMGT convention, CDR3 was defined as the stretch from the second conserved V-encoded cysteine to the conserved J-encoded phenylalanine. The earlier analysis of about 610 of the donors excluded any sequence lacking an unambiguous match to a single V gene segment. An earlier analysis of some 610 of the donors called V segments functional above 56.7% productive rearrangements and segregating when the between-donor standard deviation exceeded 5%. A statistical classification framework was built to diagnose cytomegalovirus status from the catalog of TCR beta chain sequences. In a later analysis, TCR nucleotide sequences were compared against IMGT/GENE-DB human TR gene sequences so that V and J genes could be assigned. In a later analysis, CDR3 sequences and most-parsimonious VDJ recombination scenarios were assigned using the TCRdist pipeline. In a later analysis, each TCR beta chain was defined by its CDR3 amino acid sequence together with its V-gene family, and reads without a unique V-gene family were excluded. In a later analysis, around 600 highly shared, low-generation-probability nucleotide sequences were removed to address suspected cross-contamination and a sequencing artifact. In a later analysis, a clonal expansion index was calculated for each public chain from normalized within-repertoire ranks of inferred template counts. A later analysis computed generation probabilities with a VDJ recombination model fitted to out-of-frame rearrangements, and checked the results against IGoR. In a later analysis, TCR-TCR, TCR-HLA and TCR-CMV co-occurrence was scored with hypergeometric tests, and a repertoire-size bias correction was applied to TCR pairs. False discovery rates were estimated in a later analysis by permuting HLA or CMV assignments 20 times. In a later analysis, co-occurring TCRs were grouped using DBSCAN, with TCRdist sequence similarity added in when clustering inside HLA-allele-positive subsets. For co-occurrence clustering, repertoires with fewer than 30,000 or more than 120,000 public chains were excluded, along with five repertoires with anomalous nucleotide sharing. TCRdb retrieved this table from immuneACCESS and kept in-frame rearrangements only. Not all clones are present; in checked studies, unresolved V genes account for under half, and no reason is known for the remainder. The D gene and trimming were derived from the DNA, and the V and J assignments and clone size from that table. Within this sample are about 140,000 clones, with around 80% of them counted one time only. Of the sample, about 3.2% is held by the ten largest clones.

In this sample, this clone turned up a few times. Its antigen is unknown. No per-base quality is available; no much larger clone lies one base away. The cohort comprised several hundred healthy bone marrow donors. At the time of sampling, every cohort member was nominally healthy, though immune exposures that went unrecorded were likely present. The donor was CMV seropositive and belonged to the group of 270 or so seropositive cohort members. Each donor provided a peripheral blood sample, and peripheral blood mononuclear cells were used for TCR beta sequencing. Genomic DNA extraction from the blood cell samples was performed with the Qiagen DNeasy Blood Extraction Kit. CDR1 MNHNY and CDR2 SVGAGI were looked up in the germline V gene (reference sequence). V is clipped by 4 bases and J by 2 bases, and the sequence between their germline boundaries is 9 bases long. Reading from cysteine to phenylalanine, the CDR3 counts 13 amino acids. The entry retains the CDR3 DNA only, 39 bases that are in frame from base 1.

What the study reported, not specific to this receptor: A later analysis found that TCR association rates varied across HLA loci, with DRB1 alleles showing the most associated TCRs and HLA-C alleles the fewest. Most TCR sequences were seen in very few donors, while some public TCRs were found in many individuals. According to a later genetic analysis, donors in an Asian-associated ancestry cluster had fewer N-insertions in productive TCRs than the roughly 670-donor mean. In both the original and validation cohorts, the classifier was reported to diagnose cytomegalovirus status with high specificity and sensitivity. Because HLA typing was unavailable for some donors at each locus, only the typed subset was used in association tests. This cohort had only TCR beta chains sequenced, and the lack of alpha or paired-chain data limited which features could be detected. An association between a missense DCLRE1C variant and V-gene and J-gene trimming of TCR beta chains was found in a later genetic analysis and replicated in an independent cohort. The authors suggested that the approach could potentially be extended to other disease states and immunological phenotypes. The only immune exposure information available for the cohort was CMV serostatus. Assigning TCR associations to individual alleles was difficult when HLA alleles, especially DR and DQ, strongly co-occurred. Compared with equally common non-associated chains, HLA-associated TCR beta chains in a later analysis were more clonally expanded and had lower generation probabilities. A cluster of highly shared sequence variants was judged likely to represent a technical artifact of the sequencing pipeline. A further reported finding was that TCR beta sequences accurately predicted the HLA-A and HLA-B alleles for most subjects in the first cohort. The presence/absence analyses assumed that sequencing depth was roughly uniform across donors, and that assumption may not be true. Because the 87-base-pair reads could not distinguish some IMGT-functional V segments, including TRBV6-2 and TRBV6-3, those segments were excluded. The study gave a list of some 150 TCR beta chains associated with cytomegalovirus. Broadly in line with IMGT annotations, most TCR beta V segments showed up in productive rearrangements about 87% or about 30% of the time in an earlier analysis of approximately 600 of the donors. Because counts were too low, roughly 17 rarely observed V segments, including chromosome 9 orphons, were left out of the earlier analysis of a few hundred of the donors. In a later analysis, some 17,000 TCR beta sequences were associated with specific HLA alleles at a false discovery rate of 0.05. Correlated functional status among segregating V segments might be attributable to linkage disequilibrium, but an unknown experimental factor could not be ruled out. Most CMV-associated TCR beta chains appeared to be HLA-restricted in a later analysis, and the HLA associations seemed to be driven largely by CMV exposure. According to a later analysis, parvovirus B19, influenza, CMV and Epstein-Barr virus appeared linked to several top co-occurrence clusters. In vitro tests confirmed that a few of the cytomegalovirus-associated TCR beta chains recognize cytomegalovirus antigens.

The TCR sequence derives from a man aged 18 to 35 in good health and CMV-seropositive. The sample consisted of PBMCs. The V and J genes are TRBV6-6 and TRBJ2-7, with TRBD2 as a weak D call on 6 bases. The sequence in DNA is TGTGCCAGCAGTTTTAGCGGCCCCTACGAGCAGTACTTC. This is translated as CASSFSGPYEQYF.